The rows below give T cell receptor beta chains drawn from one sample of a study of blood T cell repertoires in COVID-19. Libraries were prepared by immunoSEQ multiplex PCR; TCRdb keeps only in-frame clonotypes and omits some of them. Among more than 50,000 clones listed, 90% were seen once. The sequencing sample was made of peripheral blood. These receptors were obtained from a woman aged 40 to 50 with active COVID-19. The CDR3 runs from the conserved cysteine through the conserved F or W. D genes are given only for firm matches.

v_gene,d_gene,CDR3aa
TRBV19,TRBD1,CASSIPTGGRINQPQHF
TRBV7-9,NA,CASSLDNYEQYF
TRBV10-1,NA,CASSEGGREEQYF
TRBV7-6,TRBD2,CASSQTSGSRTDTQYF
TRBV29-1,TRBD1,CSVDDRGGVGYTF
TRBV15,TRBD1,CATSPRQGAVQPQHF
TRBV5-4,TRBD1,CASRPGGPTRYNEQFF
TRBV5-1,NA,CASSLPGVGYTF
TRBV19,NA,CASSPSGQETQYF
TRBV29-1,NA,CSVTGYTGTNTGELFF
TRBV3-1/TRBV3-2,NA,CASSQDDSYGYTF
TRBV10-3,NA,CAISESADTETQYF
TRBV29-1,NA,CSVSDSQETQYF
TRBV5-1,NA,CASSLGGGVSSEAFF
TRBV12-3/TRBV12-4,NA,CASSQTNYGYTF
TRBV6-4,NA,CATSGDWYNEQFF
TRBV30,NA,CAWSVPRGGSGNTIYF
TRBV6-1,TRBD1,CASSENRGPGYTF
TRBV3-1/TRBV3-2,NA,CASRLGGLDEQYF
TRBV9,TRBD2,CASSLAGGRQETQYF
TRBV7-3,NA,CASSLFPSGYEQYF
TRBV27,TRBD2,CASSLRGLVRPGELFF
TRBV5-4,TRBD1,CASSRDRSSTDTQYF
TRBV19,NA,CASSILSQIYGYTF
TRBV7-2,NA,CASSLGRQNTEAFF
TRBV3-1/TRBV3-2,NA,CASSQDGQPQHF
TRBV2,NA,CASRDLVGGRYTF
TRBV3-1/TRBV3-2,NA,CASSRRDTNTGELFF
TRBV11-3,TRBD1,CASSPSDRAYEQYF
TRBV6-1,TRBD1,CASSETGNYGYTF
TRBV7-2,TRBD1,CASSPDRGKTDTQYF
TRBV11-3,NA,CASSLGGSSSSEAFF
TRBV12-3/TRBV12-4,NA,CASSLARTGGYTF
TRBV19,TRBD1,CASSPPQGPRRSYTF